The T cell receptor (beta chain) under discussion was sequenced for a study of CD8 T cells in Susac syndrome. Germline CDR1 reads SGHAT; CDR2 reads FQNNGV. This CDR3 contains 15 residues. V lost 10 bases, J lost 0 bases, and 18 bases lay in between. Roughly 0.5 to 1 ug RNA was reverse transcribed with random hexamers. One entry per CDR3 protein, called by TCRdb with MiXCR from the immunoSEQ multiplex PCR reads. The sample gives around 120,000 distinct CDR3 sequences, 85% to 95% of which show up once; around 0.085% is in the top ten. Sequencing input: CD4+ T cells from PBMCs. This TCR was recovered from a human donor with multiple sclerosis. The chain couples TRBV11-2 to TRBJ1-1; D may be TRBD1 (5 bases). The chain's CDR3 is CATNPKWGLNTEAFF. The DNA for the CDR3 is TGTGCCACCAACCCCAAGTGGGGACTGAACACTGAAGCTTTCTTT.